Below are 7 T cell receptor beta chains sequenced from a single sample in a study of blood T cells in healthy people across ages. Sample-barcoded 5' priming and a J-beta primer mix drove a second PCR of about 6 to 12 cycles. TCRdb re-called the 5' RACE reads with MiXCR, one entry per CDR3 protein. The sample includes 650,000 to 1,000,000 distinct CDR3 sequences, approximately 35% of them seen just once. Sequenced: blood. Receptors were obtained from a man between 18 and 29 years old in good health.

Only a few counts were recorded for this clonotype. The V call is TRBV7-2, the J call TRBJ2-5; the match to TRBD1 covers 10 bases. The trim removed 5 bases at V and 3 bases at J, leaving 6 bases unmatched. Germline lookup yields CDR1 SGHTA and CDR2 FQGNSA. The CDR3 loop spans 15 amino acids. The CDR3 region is CASSAGTGVKETQYF. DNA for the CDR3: TGTGCCAGCAGCGCCGGGACAGGGGTAAAAGAGACCCAGTACTTC.

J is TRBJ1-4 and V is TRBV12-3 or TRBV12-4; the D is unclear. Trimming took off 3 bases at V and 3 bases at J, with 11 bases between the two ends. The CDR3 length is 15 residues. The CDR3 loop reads CASSLSDEANEKLFF. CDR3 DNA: TGTGCCAGCAGTTTGAGTGATGAGGCTAATGAAAAACTGTTTTTT.

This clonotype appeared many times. The CDR3 DNA follows: TGCGCCAGCAGCTTGGGGGGCGAAGGCGCTAACCCGGATACGCAGTATTTT. Translating it yields CASSLGGEGANPDTQYF. V usage is TRBV5-1 and J usage is TRBJ2-3, with D possibly being TRBD1 (5 bases). The CDR3 consists of 17 residues. The V and J ends lost 0 bases and 6 bases respectively, with 20 bases between them. Germline CDR1 SGHRS, CDR2 YFSETQ.

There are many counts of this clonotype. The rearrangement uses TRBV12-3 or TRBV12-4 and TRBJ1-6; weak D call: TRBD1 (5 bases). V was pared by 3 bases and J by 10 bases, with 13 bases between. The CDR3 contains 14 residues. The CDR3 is CASSFGGVDSPLHF. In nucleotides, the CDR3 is TGTGCCAGCAGTTTCGGGGGTGTCGACTCACCCCTCCACTTT.

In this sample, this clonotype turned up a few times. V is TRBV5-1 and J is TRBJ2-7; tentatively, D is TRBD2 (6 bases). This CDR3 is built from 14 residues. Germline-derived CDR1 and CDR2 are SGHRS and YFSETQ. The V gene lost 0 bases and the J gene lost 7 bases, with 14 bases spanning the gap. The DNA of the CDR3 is TGCGCCAGCAGCTTGGAGGTAGCGGAGAATGAGCAGTACTTC. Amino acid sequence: CASSLEVAENEQYF.

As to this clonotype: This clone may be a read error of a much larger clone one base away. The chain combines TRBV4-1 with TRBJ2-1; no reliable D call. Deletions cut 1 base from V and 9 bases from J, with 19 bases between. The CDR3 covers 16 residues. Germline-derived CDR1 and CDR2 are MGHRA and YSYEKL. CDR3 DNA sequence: TGCGCCAGCAGCCAAGTTCGTACAGAATCCTTCGGTGAGCAGTTCTTC. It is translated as CASSQVRTESFGEQFF.

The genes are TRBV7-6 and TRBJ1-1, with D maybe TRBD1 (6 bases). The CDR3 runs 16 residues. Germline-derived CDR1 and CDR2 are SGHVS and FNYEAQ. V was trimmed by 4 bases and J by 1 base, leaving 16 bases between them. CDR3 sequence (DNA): TGTGCCAGCAGCTCGGCGGGGGGCAGAACGAACACTGAAGCTTTCTTT. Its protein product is CASSSAGGRTNTEAFF.